A selection of T cell receptor beta chains follows, all from one sample in a study of breast tumors, draining lymph nodes, adjacent tissues. TCRdb processed the multiplex PCR reads anew with MiXCR; each CDR3 protein has one entry. The profile shows about 230,000 distinct CDR3 sequences, around 32% of them singletons. What was sequenced was axillary lymph node tissue. The origin of the receptors is a female donor with breast cancer. Some clones in this sample may be carry-over from other donors' samples. The CDR3 runs from the conserved cysteine through the conserved F or W. D genes are given only for firm matches. Clone size is shown for a subset of rows, as once, few, many or a class of expanded clone.

>many|-|TRBJ1-2|TRBV20-1
CSARGGTGTDGYTF
TGCAGTGCTAGGGGGGGGACCGGTACGGATGGCTACACCTTC
>-|TRBD2|TRBJ2-7|TRBV29-1
CSVAHPLAGAPPHEQYF
TGCAGCGTTGCCCACCCTCTAGCGGGGGCCCCTCCCCACGAGCAGTACTTC
>-|TRBD1|TRBJ1-1|TRBV20-1
CSARVWGQGARGTEAFF
TGCAGTGCTAGAGTGTGGGGACAGGGGGCTCGGGGGACTGAAGCTTTCTTT
>few|TRBD1|TRBJ1-1|TRBV29-1
CSVGTGTGGTEAFF
TGCAGCGTTGGAACCGGGACAGGGGGCACTGAAGCTTTCTTT
>many|TRBD2|TRBJ2-5|TRBV28
CASSLQLAGDETQYF
TGTGCCAGCAGTTTACAACTAGCGGGAGATGAGACCCAGTACTTC
>-|-|TRBJ2-1|TRBV19
CATRGARATNEQFF
TGTGCCACCAGGGGAGCCAGGGCTACCAATGAGCAGTTCTTC
>many|TRBD2|TRBJ2-3|TRBV20-1
CSADQTSGSSDTQYF
TGCAGTGCTGACCAGACTAGCGGGAGTTCTGATACGCAGTATTTT
>many|TRBD2|TRBJ2-1|TRBV20-1
CSARKGGASGQYNEQFF
TGCAGTGCTAGAAAGGGAGGCGCTAGCGGGCAATACAATGAGCAGTTCTTC
>many|TRBD1|TRBJ1-4|TRBV20-1
CSAREGQGELFF
TGCAGTGCTAGAGAAGGACAGGGAGAACTGTTTTTT
>many|-|TRBJ2-3|TRBV20-1
CSARPEGRVTDTQYF
TGCAGTGCTCGTCCGGAGGGCCGGGTCACAGATACGCAGTATTTT
>many|-|TRBJ1-2|TRBV28
CASSLSPQGVGYGYTF
TGTGCCAGCAGTCTGTCACCTCAAGGGGTTGGCTATGGCTACACCTTC
>-|TRBD2|TRBJ2-6|TRBV15
CATSRDRPGGDGANVLTF
TGTGCCACCAGCAGAGATCGACCGGGGGGTGATGGGGCCAATGTCCTGACTTTC
>many|TRBD2|TRBJ2-6|TRBV5-6
CASSLEAGGFISGANVLTF
TGTGCCAGCAGCTTGGAAGCGGGAGGCTTTATCTCTGGGGCCAACGTCCTGACTTTC
>-|-|TRBJ1-4|TRBV20-1
CSAKGQEKLFF
TGCAGTGCAAAGGGGCAGGAAAAACTGTTTTTT
>-|TRBD2|TRBJ2-5|TRBV11-3
CANHPRLAGEGTQYF
TGTGCCAACCACCCTCGACTAGCGGGGGAGGGGACCCAGTACTTC
>-|-|TRBJ2-6|TRBV20-1
CSASRPTGANVLTF
TGCAGTGCTAGTAGGCCCACAGGGGCCAACGTCCTGACTTTC
>many|-|TRBJ2-6|TRBV7-3
CASSRGPGANVLTF
TGTGCCAGCAGCAGGGGACCCGGGGCCAACGTCCTGACTTTC
>-|-|TRBJ2-2|TRBV6-5
CASSPPFGELFF
TGTGCCAGCAGTCCCCCCTTCGGGGAGCTGTTTTTT
>many|TRBD1|TRBJ2-5|TRBV5-1
CASSRDSEETQYF
TGCGCCAGCAGCCGGGACAGCGAAGAGACCCAGTACTTC
>many|-|TRBJ2-7|TRBV5-1
CASSLTGSGAYEQYF
TGCGCCAGCAGCTTAACTGGGTCGGGCGCCTACGAGCAGTACTTC
>-|TRBD2|TRBJ2-7|TRBV27
CASSGLAGGPGGEQYF
TGTGCCAGCAGCGGACTAGCGGGAGGGCCCGGGGGCGAGCAGTACTTC
>many|-|TRBJ1-4|TRBV6-6
CASSYDGDEKLFF
TGTGCCAGCAGTTACGACGGGGATGAAAAACTGTTTTTT
>many|TRBD2|TRBJ2-5|TRBV20-1
CSLASGRLAGALIEETQYF
TGCAGTCTAGCCAGTGGTCGACTAGCGGGAGCTTTGATAGAAGAGACCCAGTACTTC
>-|TRBD2|TRBJ2-2|TRBV10-3
CASSPGRANTGELFF
TGTGCCAGCAGCCCAGGGAGGGCTAACACCGGGGAGCTGTTTTTT
>-|-|TRBJ1-1|TRBV6-1
CASSVWDGGNTEAFF
TGTGCCAGCAGTGTCTGGGACGGAGGGAACACTGAAGCTTTCTTT
>few|-|TRBJ2-1|TRBV6-5
CASSHSSSRGSYNEQFF
TGTGCCAGCAGTCACTCGTCTAGCAGAGGCTCCTACAATGAGCAGTTCTTC
>many|-|TRBJ1-2|TRBV9
CASSPPELYGYTF
TGTGCCAGCAGCCCGCCCGAACTCTATGGCTACACCTTC
>-|-|TRBJ1-2|TRBV3-1
CASSLRDGDGYTF
TGTGCCAGCAGCCTCCGGGACGGGGACGGCTACACCTTC
>many|TRBD1|TRBJ2-7|TRBV7-9
CASSLRGGRGPLYEQYF
TGTGCCAGCAGCTTAAGAGGCGGCAGGGGGCCCCTCTACGAGCAGTACTTC
>few|-|TRBJ1-5|TRBV28
CASSAQKGSNQPQHF
TGTGCCAGCAGTGCGCAGAAAGGGAGCAATCAGCCCCAGCATTTT
>many|TRBD2|TRBJ2-1|TRBV3-1
CASSQERGRASNEQFF
TGTGCCAGCAGCCAAGAAAGAGGGAGGGCCAGTAATGAGCAGTTCTTC
>many|TRBD2|TRBJ2-7|TRBV10-3
CAISEAASGRGAYEQYF
TGTGCCATCAGTGAAGCGGCTAGCGGGAGAGGCGCCTACGAGCAGTACTTC
>many|TRBD2|TRBJ2-7|TRBV29-1
CSTTSGASYEQYF
TGCAGCACGACTAGCGGAGCCTCCTACGAGCAGTACTTC
>many|-|TRBJ1-4|TRBV4-2
CASSPAEAVKDEKLFF
TGTGCCAGCAGTCCCGCCGAGGCGGTCAAGGATGAAAAACTGTTTTTT
>many|TRBD1|TRBJ1-2|TRBV24-1
CATSDRGSDGYTF
TGTGCCACCAGTGACAGGGGGAGTGATGGCTACACCTTC
>many|TRBD1|TRBJ1-2|TRBV28
CASAQGTASGYTF
TGTGCCAGTGCCCAGGGGACAGCGTCGGGCTACACCTTC
>many|TRBD2|TRBJ2-1|TRBV3-1
CASSSRTSGKRNEQFF
TGTGCCAGCAGCTCCCGGACTAGCGGGAAAAGGAATGAGCAGTTCTTC
>many|-|TRBJ2-5|TRBV3-1
CASSQMTRNQETQYF
TGTGCCAGCAGCCAAATGACAAGAAACCAAGAGACCCAGTACTTC
>many|TRBD1|TRBJ2-3|TRBV5-1
CASSGDRAIDTQYF
TGCGCCAGCAGTGGGGACAGGGCCATAGATACGCAGTATTTT
>many|TRBD1|TRBJ1-6|TRBV5-1
CASSLDDRGGYSPLHF
TGCGCCAGCAGCTTGGATGACAGGGGTGGATATTCACCCCTCCACTTT
>few|-|TRBJ1-1|TRBV14
CASSHTKGWNTEAFF
TGTGCCAGCAGCCACACTAAGGGGTGGAACACTGAAGCTTTCTTT
>many|-|TRBJ2-7|TRBV19
CASSISKRSYEQYF
TGTGCCAGTAGTATTTCCAAGCGCTCCTACGAGCAGTACTTC
>many|TRBD1|TRBJ2-7|TRBV4-1
CASSQTEQGAYEQYF
TGCGCCAGCAGCCAAACGGAACAGGGGGCTTACGAGCAGTACTTC
>-|-|TRBJ2-3|TRBV7-2
CASSSGERGTDTQYF
TGTGCCAGCAGCTCGGGGGAGAGAGGCACAGATACGCAGTATTTT
>many|-|TRBJ2-5|TRBV18
CASSPTEGETQYF
TGTGCCAGCTCACCTACAGAGGGGGAGACCCAGTACTTC
>-|-|TRBJ1-4|TRBV6-6
CASKGDLQNEKLFF
TGTGCCAGCAAAGGGGACCTCCAGAATGAAAAACTGTTTTTT
>-|-|TRBJ1-4|TRBV20-1
CSARGFPGDEKLFF
TGCAGTGCTAGAGGATTTCCAGGGGACGAAAAACTGTTTTTT
>many|-|TRBJ2-1|TRBV11-2
CASSRGVGGYNEQFF
TGTGCCAGCAGCCGAGGGGTAGGAGGGTACAATGAGCAGTTCTTC
>-|TRBD1|TRBJ1-5|TRBV7-9
CASSEVQGAGQPQHF
TGTGCCAGCAGCGAAGTACAGGGGGCAGGTCAGCCCCAGCATTTT
>-|-|TRBJ2-3|TRBV7-3
CASSFVGGAQYF
TGTGCCAGCAGCTTCGTAGGAGGTGCGCAGTATTTT
>many|TRBD1|TRBJ1-2|TRBV9
CASSADRGRYGYTF
TGTGCCAGCAGCGCTGACAGGGGGCGTTACGGCTACACCTTC
>many|-|TRBJ2-7|TRBV28
CASSSGSSSYEQYF
TGTGCCAGCAGCTCAGGGTCGAGCTCCTACGAGCAGTACTTC
>-|-|TRBJ1-2|TRBV11-3
CASSLDPRVDGYTF
TGTGCCAGCAGCTTAGACCCGCGGGTAGACGGCTACACCTTC
>many|-|TRBJ1-5|TRBV20-1
CSANTGLGNQPQHF
TGCAGTGCAAATACAGGGCTTGGCAATCAGCCCCAGCATTTT